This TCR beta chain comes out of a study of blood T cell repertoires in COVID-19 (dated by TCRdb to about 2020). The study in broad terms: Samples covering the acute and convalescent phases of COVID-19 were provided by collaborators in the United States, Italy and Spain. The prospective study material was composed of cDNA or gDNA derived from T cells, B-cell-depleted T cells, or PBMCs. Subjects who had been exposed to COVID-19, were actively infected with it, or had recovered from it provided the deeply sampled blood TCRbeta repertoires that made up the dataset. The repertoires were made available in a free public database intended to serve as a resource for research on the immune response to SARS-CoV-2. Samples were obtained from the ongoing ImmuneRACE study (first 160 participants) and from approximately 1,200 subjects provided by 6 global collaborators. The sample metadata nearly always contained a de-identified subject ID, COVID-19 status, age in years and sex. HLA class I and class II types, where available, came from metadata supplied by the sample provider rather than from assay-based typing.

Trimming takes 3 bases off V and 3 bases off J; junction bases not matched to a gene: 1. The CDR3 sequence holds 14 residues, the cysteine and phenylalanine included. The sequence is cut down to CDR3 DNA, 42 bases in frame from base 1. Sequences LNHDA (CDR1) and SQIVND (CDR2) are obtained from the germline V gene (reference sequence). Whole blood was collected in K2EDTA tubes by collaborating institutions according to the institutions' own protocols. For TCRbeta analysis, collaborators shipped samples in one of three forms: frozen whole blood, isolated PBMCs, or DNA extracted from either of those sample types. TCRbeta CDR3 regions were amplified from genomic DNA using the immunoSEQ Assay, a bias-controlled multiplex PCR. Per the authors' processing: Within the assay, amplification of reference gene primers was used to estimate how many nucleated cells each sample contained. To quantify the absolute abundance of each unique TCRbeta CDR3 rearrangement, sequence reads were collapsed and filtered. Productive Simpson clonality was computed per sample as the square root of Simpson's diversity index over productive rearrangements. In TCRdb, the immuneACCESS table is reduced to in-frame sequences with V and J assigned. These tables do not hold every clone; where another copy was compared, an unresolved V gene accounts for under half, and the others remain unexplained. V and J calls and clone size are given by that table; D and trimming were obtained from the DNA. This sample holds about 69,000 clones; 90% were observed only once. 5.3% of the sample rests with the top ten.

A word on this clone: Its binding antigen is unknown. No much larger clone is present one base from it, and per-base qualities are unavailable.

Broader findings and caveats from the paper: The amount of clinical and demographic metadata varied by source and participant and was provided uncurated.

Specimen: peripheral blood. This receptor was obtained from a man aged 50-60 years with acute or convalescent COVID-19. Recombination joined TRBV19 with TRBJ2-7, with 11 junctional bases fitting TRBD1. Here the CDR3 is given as CASSMGQGGYEQYF. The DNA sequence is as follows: TGTGCCAGTAGTATGGGACAGGGGGGCTACGAGCAGTACTTC.